This T cell receptor (beta chain) is from a study of blood T cell repertoires in COVID-19. The repertoire was sequenced with immunoSEQ multiplex PCR; TCRdb's copy has only in-frame clones and lacks some. The data hold under 100,000 clones, with just under 85% observed a single time. The V gene end was trimmed by 3 bases and the J gene end by 0 bases; junction bases not matched to a gene: 12. Germline CDR1 is GTSNPN and CDR2 is SVGIG (reference sequence). The CDR3 totals 18 residues. Sequencing used peripheral blood. The rearrangement uses TRBV30 and TRBJ2-4; 9 bases match TRBD2. The receptor's source is a man older than 75 with active or convalescent COVID-19. CDR3 sequence reads: CAWSIAGALILAKNIQYF. Written as DNA, the CDR3 is TGTGCCTGGAGCATAGCGGGGGCCCTTATCCTAGCCAAAAACATTCAGTACTTC.